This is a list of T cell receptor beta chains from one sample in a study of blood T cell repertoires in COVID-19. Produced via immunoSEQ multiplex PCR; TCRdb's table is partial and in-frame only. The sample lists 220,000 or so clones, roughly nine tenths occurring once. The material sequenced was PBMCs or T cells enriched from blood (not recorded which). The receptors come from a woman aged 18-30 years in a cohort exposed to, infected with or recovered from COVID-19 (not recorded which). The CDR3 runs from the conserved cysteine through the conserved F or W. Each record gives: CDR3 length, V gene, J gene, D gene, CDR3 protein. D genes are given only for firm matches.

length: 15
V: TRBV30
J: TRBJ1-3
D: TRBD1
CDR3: CAWTPSDRGGNTIYF

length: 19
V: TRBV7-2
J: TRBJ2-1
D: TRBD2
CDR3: CASSLYWGGNPKLYNEQFF

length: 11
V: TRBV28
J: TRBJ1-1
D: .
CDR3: CASSSSTEAFF

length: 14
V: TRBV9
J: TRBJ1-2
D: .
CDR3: CASSVGGGLYGYTF

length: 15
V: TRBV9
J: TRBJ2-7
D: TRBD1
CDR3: CASSVGQQGVYEQYF

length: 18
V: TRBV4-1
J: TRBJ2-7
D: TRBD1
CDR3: CASTLVETGGERTYEQYF

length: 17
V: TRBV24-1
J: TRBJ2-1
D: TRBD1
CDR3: CATSDQTGDRGYNEQFF

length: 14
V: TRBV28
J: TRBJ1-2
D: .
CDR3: CASSSQGRDGGYTF

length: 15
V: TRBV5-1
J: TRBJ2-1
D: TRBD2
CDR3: CASSLLAGGMNEQFF

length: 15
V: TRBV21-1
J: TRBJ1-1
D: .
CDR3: CASSKDAGMNTEAFF

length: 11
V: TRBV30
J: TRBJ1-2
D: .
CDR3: CAWREEGGYTF

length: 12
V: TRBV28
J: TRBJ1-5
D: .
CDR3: CASSPQGQPQHF

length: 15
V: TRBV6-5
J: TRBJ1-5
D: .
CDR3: CASSPTPGLNQPQHF

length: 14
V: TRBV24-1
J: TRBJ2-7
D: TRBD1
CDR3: CATSDSQGAYEQYF

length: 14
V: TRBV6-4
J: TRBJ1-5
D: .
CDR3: CASSEERMDQPQHF

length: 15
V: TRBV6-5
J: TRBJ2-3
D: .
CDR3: CASSPRAGLRDTQYF

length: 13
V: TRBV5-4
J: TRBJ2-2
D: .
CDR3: CASSFGQSGELFF

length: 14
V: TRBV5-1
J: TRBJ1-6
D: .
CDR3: CASSQEGHNSPLHF

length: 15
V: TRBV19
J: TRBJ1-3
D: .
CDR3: CASSRGDNSGNTIYF

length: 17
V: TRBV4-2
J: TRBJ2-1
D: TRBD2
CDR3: CASSQAPGSGGAGEQFF

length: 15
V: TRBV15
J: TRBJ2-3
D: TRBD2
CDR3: CATSRDSGGADTQYF

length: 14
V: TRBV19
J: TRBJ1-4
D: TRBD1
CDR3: CASSIGQGSEKLFF

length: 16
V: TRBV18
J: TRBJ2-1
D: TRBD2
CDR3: CASSPSSGGQYNEQFF

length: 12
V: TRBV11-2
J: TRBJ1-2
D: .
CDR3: CASSRGLDGYTF

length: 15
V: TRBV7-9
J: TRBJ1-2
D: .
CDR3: CASSLQGTSNYGYTF

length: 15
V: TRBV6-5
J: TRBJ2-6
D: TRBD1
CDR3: CASDRGSSGANVLTF

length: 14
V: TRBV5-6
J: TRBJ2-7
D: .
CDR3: CASSLAAAGYEQYF

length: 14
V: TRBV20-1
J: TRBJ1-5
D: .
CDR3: CSASRGSGNQPQHF

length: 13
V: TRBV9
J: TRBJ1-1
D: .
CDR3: CASSETPYEEAFF

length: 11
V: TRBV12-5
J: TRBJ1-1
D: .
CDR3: CASGTPDRAFF

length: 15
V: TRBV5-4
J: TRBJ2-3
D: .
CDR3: CASSLTGLNTDTQYF

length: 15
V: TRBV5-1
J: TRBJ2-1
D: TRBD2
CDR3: CASSTGLAGGIEQFF

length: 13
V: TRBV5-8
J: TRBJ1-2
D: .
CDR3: CASSHEGQSGYTF

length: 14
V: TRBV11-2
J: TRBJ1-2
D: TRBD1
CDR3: CASRRTGGGYGYTF

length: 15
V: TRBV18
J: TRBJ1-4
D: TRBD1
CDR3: CASSPGQGGHEKLFF

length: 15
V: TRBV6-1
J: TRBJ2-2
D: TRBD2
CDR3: CASSEGLADTGELFF

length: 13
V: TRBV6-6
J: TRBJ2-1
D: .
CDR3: CASSPETGIEQFF

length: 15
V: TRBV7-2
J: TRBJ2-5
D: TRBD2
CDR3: CASSYGLAGRETQYF

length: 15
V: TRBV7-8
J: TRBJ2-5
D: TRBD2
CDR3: CASSPTSGNRETQYF

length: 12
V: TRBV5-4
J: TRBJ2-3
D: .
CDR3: CASSFLTDTQYF

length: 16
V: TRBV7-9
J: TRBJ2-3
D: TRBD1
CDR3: CASSLEGQGSTDTQYF

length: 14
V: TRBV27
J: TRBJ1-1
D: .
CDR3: CASSSLGTDTEAFF

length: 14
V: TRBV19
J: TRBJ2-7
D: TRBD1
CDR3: CASSMSGGAYEQYF

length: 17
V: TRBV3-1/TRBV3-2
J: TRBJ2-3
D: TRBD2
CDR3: CASSRGGLAANTDTQYF

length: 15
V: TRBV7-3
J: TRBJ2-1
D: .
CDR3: CASGVGGVSYNEQFF

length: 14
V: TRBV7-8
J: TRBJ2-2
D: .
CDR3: CASSPTTNTGELFF

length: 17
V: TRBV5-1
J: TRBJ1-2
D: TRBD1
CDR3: CASSLARDRGFNYGYTF

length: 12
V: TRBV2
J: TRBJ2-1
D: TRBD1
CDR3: CASNRGEGEQFF

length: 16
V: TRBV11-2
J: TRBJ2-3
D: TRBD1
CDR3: CASSLVPDRGRDTQYF

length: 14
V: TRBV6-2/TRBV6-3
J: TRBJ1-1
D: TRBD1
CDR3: CASSLQGAGTEAFF

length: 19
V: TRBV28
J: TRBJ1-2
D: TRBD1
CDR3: CASSLSDAWDSRSNYGYTF

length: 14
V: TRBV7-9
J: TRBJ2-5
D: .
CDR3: CASSTRTAGETQYF

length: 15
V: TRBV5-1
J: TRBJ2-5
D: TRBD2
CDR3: CATSSGAIGQETQYF

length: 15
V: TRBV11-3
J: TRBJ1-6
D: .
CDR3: CASSLESGALSPLHF

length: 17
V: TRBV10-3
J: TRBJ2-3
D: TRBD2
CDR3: CAISGQLAGGGADTQYF